This T cell receptor beta chain was captured in a study of CD8 T cells in Susac syndrome. This CDR3 region has 11 residues. The germline V gene has CDR1 KGHDR and CDR2 SFDVKD. Sequencing of TCR beta was performed on blood CD8+ and CD4+ T cells. The multiple sclerosis controls comprised treatment-naive patients whose relapsing-remitting disease was stable or active. The TEMRA cells underwent FACS enrichment, while the CD8+ and CD4+ T cells underwent negative isolation. It was with random hexamers that roughly 0.45 to 1 ug RNA was reverse transcribed. The immunoSEQ assay covered 54 Vbeta and 13 Jbeta segments for CDR3. TCRdb reprocessed the immunoSEQ multiplex PCR reads with MiXCR, giving one entry per CDR3 protein. The sample has about 430,000 distinct CDR3 sequences, around 85% seen once.

Material: CD8+ T cells from PBMCs. This receptor was obtained from a human donor with multiple sclerosis. The genes are TRBV24-1 and TRBJ1-5; D remains unclear. The CDR3 DNA reads TGTGCGATTTCGGGGTTTCAGCCCCAGCATTTT. Protein: CAISGFQPQHF.